A single sample gave rise to the 13 T cell receptor beta chains below, sequenced in a study of shared clonotypes between healthy human individuals. TCRdb keeps only in-frame clones here, not all; method: immunoSEQ multiplex PCR. The table lists 450,000 to 500,000 clones, about 85% of them singletons. The sequencing sample was made of PBMCs. These receptors were taken from a woman aged 40 to 55 in good health. Some clones in this sample may be carry-over from other donors' samples.

This chain links TRBV30 with TRBJ2-5; tentative D call: TRBD2 (6 bases). V was clipped by 4 bases and J by 1 base, with 16 bases between them. The CDR3 contains 15 residues. Per the germline V gene, CDR1 is GTSNPN and CDR2 is SVGIG (reference sequence). The CDR3 spells CAWTYPGGVQETQYF. CDR3 bases: TGTGCCTGGACCTACCCCGGAGGGGTCCAAGAGACCCAGTACTTC. The whole variable domain, filled in from reference TRBV30 and TRBJ2-5, reads SQTIHQWPATLVQPVGSPLSLECTVEGTSNPNLYWYRQAAGRGLQLLFYSVGIGQISSEVPQNLSASRPQDRQFILSSKKLLLSDSGFYLCAWTYPGGVQETQYFGPGTRLLVL.

The gene calls are TRBV7-2 and TRBJ1-3; D not resolved. Trimming took 1 base from V and 0 from J, leaving 10 bases between them. This CDR3 has 16 amino acids. Germline-derived CDR1 and CDR2 are SGHTA and FQGNSA. CDR3 coding DNA: TGTGCCAGCAGCTTAGGTGTCCCAAGCTCTGGAAACACCATATATTTT. Translated: CASSLGVPSSGNTIYF.

On this clone itself: Other DNA sequences of this sample code for an identical CDR3. The chain uses TRBV5-1 and TRBJ2-7; D gene unclear. There are 14 residues in the CDR3. V shed 0 bases and J shed 4 bases, with 11 bases lying between them. Germline CDR1 reads SGHRS; CDR2 reads YFSETQ. CDR3 amino acids: CASSLDRLGYEQYF. Here the CDR3 DNA reads TGCGCCAGCAGCTTGGACCGGTTGGGTTACGAGCAGTACTTC.

About this clone: A far bigger clonotype differs at one base, so this is likely a read error. The same CDR3 also results from other DNA sequences found in this sample. This rearrangement joins TRBV4-2 to TRBJ1-2; no clear D. V was cut by 0 bases and J by 7 bases, with 9 bases left in between. This CDR3 spans 13 amino acids. CDR1 is LGHNA and CDR2 is YNFKEQ in the germline V gene. The CDR3 DNA follows: TGTGCCAGCAGCCAAGAATATCAAGGTGGCTACACCTTC. This encodes CASSQEYQGGYTF.

The count of this clone is one. The rearrangement joins TRBV28 to TRBJ2-1; 10 bases are a match to TRBD2. Germline trimming cut 6 bases from V and 7 bases from J; bases unmatched to any gene: 12. Germline V gives CDR1 MDHEN, CDR2 SYDVKM. The CDR3 totals 16 residues. CDR3 sequence: CASSRPLAGGMNEQFF. Written as DNA, the CDR3 is TGTGCCAGCAGCCGGCCTTTAGCGGGAGGTATGAATGAGCAGTTCTTC.

Worth noting for this clone: Given a much more abundant clone one base away, this may be a read error. Other DNA sequences within the sample encode an identical CDR3. The gene calls are TRBV9 and TRBJ2-1; D is unclear. From germline, CDR1 is SGDLS and CDR2 YYNGEE. The V and J ends lost 0 bases and 2 bases respectively, with 12 bases between them. This CDR3 contains 16 residues. This CDR3 reads CASSVDSAYTYNEQFF. CDR3 DNA: TGTGCCAGCAGCGTAGACTCAGCCTACACCTACAATGAGCAGTTCTTC.

The genes are TRBV11-2 and TRBJ2-1, with 8 bases identical to TRBD2. This CDR3 is 16 amino acids long. CDR1 is SGHAT, CDR2 FQNNGV, per germline. Trimming cost V 4 bases and J 2 bases; bases outside gene matches: 7. The CDR3: CASSSVAGTTYNEQFF. CDR3 nucleotide sequence: TGTGCCAGCAGCTCGGTAGCGGGGACAACCTACAATGAGCAGTTCTTC.

Worth noting for this clone: An end of the junction differs from the germline gene, which may be a read error. This rearrangement joins TRBV7-2 to TRBJ2-3, with D possibly being TRBD2 (5 bases). From germline, CDR1 is SGHTA and CDR2 FQGNSA. The CDR3 has 11 amino acids. CDR3: CASSLGPRGNF. The CDR3 DNA follows: TGTGCCAGCAGCTTAGGTCCCCGGGGAAATTTT. The complete variable domain, with remaining parts taken from reference TRBV7-2 and TRBJ2-3, reads GAGVSQSPSNKVTEKGKDVELRCDPISGHTALYWYRQSLGQGLEFLIYFQGNSAPDKSGLPSDRFSAERTGGSVSTLTIQRTQQEDSAVYLCASSLGPRGNFGPGTRLTVL.

The chain employs TRBV18 and TRBJ2-3; D not certain. V dropped 3 bases and J dropped 2 bases, with 12 bases sitting between them. Germline V gene lookup returns CDR1 KGHSH and CDR2 LQKENI. This CDR3 has 15 residues. The CDR3 DNA follows: TGTGCCAGCTCACCTCAACCCAAATTCACAGATACGCAGTATTTT. Amino acid sequence: CASSPQPKFTDTQYF.

In its sample, this clone was seen once. This rearrangement joins TRBV5-1 to TRBJ2-7; TRBD2 matches at 8 bases. Unmatched junction bases numbered 8, after V lost 0 bases and J lost 0 bases. The CDR3 covers 17 residues. Germline assignment: CDR1 SGHRS and CDR2 YFSETQ. The CDR3 is CASSLGGLAGNSYEQYF. CDR3 in DNA: TGCGCCAGCAGCTTGGGAGGTCTAGCGGGTAACTCCTACGAGCAGTACTTC.

V and J are TRBV9 and TRBJ2-7; no firm D call. Trimming pared 0 bases from V and 1 base from J, leaving 5 bases between. The CDR3 is made up of 13 amino acids. Germline V lookup: CDR1 SGDLS, CDR2 YYNGEE. The CDR3 region has the DNA TGTGCCAGCAGCGTAGACCTGTCCTACGAGCAGTACTTC. This sequence encodes CASSVDLSYEQYF.

This clone has just a few counts. The chain links TRBV7-9 to TRBJ2-5; D possibly uses TRBD1 or TRBD2 (5 bases each). V lost 5 bases and J 5 bases, leaving 15 bases between the germline ends. Germline CDR1 and CDR2: SEHNR and FQNEAQ (reference sequence). The CDR3 sequence is 14 residues long. The CDR3 DNA follows: TGTGCCAGCAGCCGTAGGGGACCAGTGGAGACCCAGTACTTC. Translation gives CASSRRGPVETQYF.

This chain uses TRBV2 with TRBJ2-2; D is tentatively TRBD1 or TRBD2 (5 bases each). This CDR3 is 16 amino acids long. Germline V gene data show CDR1 as SNHLY and CDR2 as FYNNEI. Trimming stripped 9 bases from V and 1 base from J, with 18 bases between. CDR3 residues: CARTEPGRMNTGELFF. The DNA of the CDR3 is TGTGCCAGAACAGAACCGGGACGGATGAACACCGGGGAGCTGTTTTTT.